What follows is one T cell receptor (beta chain) and its context. Sequenced by immunoSEQ multiplex PCR; TCRdb stores in-frame clones only, minus some. The profile covers under 150,000 clones, with roughly 90% appearing a single time and roughly 3.5% taken by the ten largest. This sample was taken from a study of T cell responses to AZD1222 COVID-19 vaccine. Germline-derived CDR1 and CDR2 are LNHDA and SQIVND (reference sequence). The CDR3 consists of 11 residues. Trimming took off 4 bases at V and 4 bases at J, with 5 bases between the two ends. Material: peripheral blood, obtained on day 0 of AZD1222 vaccination. The TCR was taken from an adult in good health. The chain links TRBV19 to TRBJ2-7; D is uncertain. The CDR3 DNA is TGTGCCAGTAGTAGTGGATACGAGCAGTACTTC. It specifies CASSSGYEQYF.